One and the same sample provided the 31 T cell receptor beta chains below, sequenced in a study of response to subunit inactivated influenza vaccine listed by TCRdb under 2018. Library method: RT-PCR. Sequencing used an Illumina HiSeq 2500. Using fastp trimming at Q25 and MiXCR clonotype assembly, TCRdb reanalyzed the public sequencing data and kept in-frame beta chains. Each CDR3 protein gets just one entry, which takes the most common genes and DNA from the rows behind it. The sample table records 610,000 or so distinct CDR3 sequences; 14% of these occur just once. The ten largest clones capture 8.5% to 14% of the sample. The material was PBMCs from blood, obtained about 11 days after vaccination. These TCRs come from a man in his forties or fifties who received an inactivated influenza vaccine. Donor details come from another sample of the same person, matched by shared clones.

Regarding this clonotype: This sequence may be a read error, since a much larger clone differs from it by one base. No conserved phenylalanine or tryptophan is present at the end of the CDR3, so a read error is the likely explanation. V usage is TRBV5-1 and J usage is TRBJ2-1; 9 positions agree with TRBD2. Germline V gives CDR1 SGHRS, CDR2 YFSETQ. The CDR3 covers 15 residues. V lost 4 bases, J lost 7 bases, and 9 bases stayed unmatched. CDR3 in amino acids: CASSPPGTSLNEQFI. The CDR3 nucleotides are TGCGCCAGCAGCCCACCGGGGACTAGCCTTAATGAGCAGTTCATC.

This clonotype has a handful of counts. This CDR3 is CASSFPLAGADIVHEQFF. CDR3 in DNA: TGTGCCAGCAGTTTTCCTCTAGCGGGAGCTGACATCGTCCATGAGCAGTTCTTC. This chain connects TRBV28 to TRBJ2-1; TRBD2 aligns across 10 bases. Germline CDR1 is MDHEN and CDR2 is SYDVKM. V gave up 3 bases and J gave up 8 bases; unmatched junction bases: 16. This CDR3 contains 18 residues.

The V gene is TRBV2, the J gene TRBJ2-2; 8 bases map to TRBD1. V gave up 9 bases and J gave up 0 bases; unmatched junction bases: 6. The germline CDR1 and CDR2 sequences are SNHLY and FYNNEI. The CDR3 is 15 amino acids. CDR3 coding DNA: TGTGCCAGGAAGAGGACAGGGCCGAACACCGGGGAGCTGTTTTTT. Translation gives CARKRTGPNTGELFF.

This clonotype has only a few counts. The rearrangement joins TRBV29-1 to TRBJ2-7; the match to TRBD2 covers 9 bases. V lost 4 bases and J lost 3; bases outside the gene matches: 4. The V gene's germline CDR1 is SQVTM and CDR2 ANQGSEA. The CDR3 covers 13 residues. The DNA for the CDR3 is TGCAGCGTTGGGCTAGCGGGGCTCTACGAGCAGTACTTC. Its translation: CSVGLAGLYEQYF.

This clonotype has just a few counts. V usage is TRBV12-3 or TRBV12-4 and J usage is TRBJ2-7, with 9 bases that match TRBD1. The CDR3 runs 16 residues. Losses at the gene ends were 5 bases for V and 2 bases for J; bases not matched to a gene: 10. CDR3 sequence reads: CASSVRPGQGTYEQYF. The CDR3 coding sequence is TGTGCCAGCAGTGTCCGACCGGGACAGGGAACCTACGAGCAGTACTTC.

There are a few counts of this clonotype. The chain carries TRBV6-2 or TRBV6-3 and TRBJ2-5; a possible D gene is TRBD1 (6 bases). V lost 0 bases to trimming and J lost 0 bases, with 17 bases between them. The germline CDR1 and CDR2 sequences are MNHEY and SVGEGT. This CDR3 contains 18 residues. The CDR3 loop is CASSYSRNSGDDQETQYF. CDR3 nucleotides: TGTGCCAGCAGTTACTCACGCAACTCAGGGGACGACCAAGAGACCCAGTACTTC.

V usage is TRBV7-2 and J usage is TRBJ1-4, with D perhaps TRBD1 (5 bases). The CDR3 consists of 14 residues. Trimming cost V 5 bases and J 5 bases, with 12 bases left between them. The germline CDR1 and CDR2 sequences are SGHTA and FQGNSA. CDR3 sequence: CASSARGANEKLFF. CDR3 DNA: TGTGCCAGCAGCGCTCGAGGGGCCAATGAAAAACTGTTTTTT.

CDR3 sequence (DNA): TGCAGTGCTAGAGGGTCTAGCGGGAGGAATTGGGATGAGCAGTTCTTC. It is translated as CSARGSSGRNWDEQFF. The rearrangement links TRBV20-1 to TRBJ2-1; 11 nucleotides agree with TRBD2. Unmatched junction bases numbered 10, after V lost 1 base and J lost 8 bases. The CDR3 has 16 residues. Germline CDR1 and CDR2: DFQATT and SNEGSKA (reference sequence).

The chain joins TRBV3-1 to TRBJ2-2; the match to TRBD2 covers 10 bases. From germline, CDR1 is LGHDT and CDR2 YNNKEL (reference sequence). The CDR3 consists of 15 residues. The V segment lost 5 bases and the J segment 7 bases; nucleotides outside the gene matches: 7. The CDR3 nucleotides are TGTGCCAGCAGCTCAAGCGGGGGGGTAAACGGGGAGCTGTTTTTT. This translates into CASSSSGGVNGELFF.

V gene TRBV14 combines with J gene TRBJ1-1; D possibly corresponds to TRBD1 (5 bases). This CDR3 has 14 amino acids. The germline CDR1 and CDR2 sequences are SGHDN and FVKESK. V was pared by 0 bases and J by 6 bases, with 11 bases between. Here the CDR3 reads CASSQDQRGAEAFF. In DNA form, the CDR3 reads TGTGCCAGCAGCCAAGACCAGCGGGGGGCTGAAGCTTTCTTT.

V is TRBV20-1 and J is TRBJ2-5, with 10 positions matching TRBD2. The junction had 7 bases not matched to a gene; V was cut back by 2 bases and J by 4 bases. The CDR3 extends over 15 amino acids. The germline gives CDR1 DFQATT, CDR2 SNEGSKA (reference sequence). The CDR3 loop reads CSARNVASGGETQYF. In nucleotides, the CDR3 is TGCAGTGCTAGAAACGTCGCTAGCGGGGGAGAGACCCAGTACTTC.

The chain carries TRBV5-1 and TRBJ1-1; D is unclear. Per germline, CDR1 SGHRS and CDR2 YFSETQ. The CDR3 loop spans 12 amino acids. Between the trimmed V and J ends, which lost 0 bases and 7 bases, there was a span of 7 bases. The DNA for the CDR3 is TGCGCCAGCAGCTTGGTGGGGAGTGAAGCTTTCTTT. This sequence encodes CASSLVGSEAFF.

The chain has TRBV12-3 or TRBV12-4 and TRBJ1-2; possible D gene TRBD1, 6 bases. The CDR3 is 14 amino acids. V was trimmed by 6 bases and J by 2 bases, leaving 13 bases between them. The CDR3 is CASSWDTRNYGYTF. Written as DNA, the CDR3 is TGTGCCAGCAGCTGGGACACTAGGAACTATGGCTACACCTTC.

The CDR3 loop reads CASSLAAGVWDEQFF. The DNA of the CDR3 is TGTGCCAGCAGCTTAGCAGCGGGAGTTTGGGATGAGCAGTTCTTC. The chain is built from TRBV7-9 and TRBJ2-1, with TRBD2 identical over 8 bases. The CDR3 loop spans 15 amino acids. CDR1 is SEHNR, CDR2 FQNEAQ, per germline (reference sequence). V gave up 0 bases and J gave up 8 bases; unmatched junction bases: 6.

This clonotype was picked up a small number of times. This rearrangement joins TRBV5-1 to TRBJ2-3; 9 nucleotides match TRBD1. The CDR3 has 14 amino acids. V shed 4 bases, J shed 4 bases, and the junction held 4 bases outside the gene matches. Germline loops: CDR1 SGHRS, CDR2 YFSETQ. The CDR3 DNA sequence: TGCGCCAGCAGCACGGGGACAGGGTCAGATACGCAGTATTTT. Its translation is CASSTGTGSDTQYF.

The J gene is TRBJ2-3, the V gene TRBV18, with TRBD1 as a possible D gene (6 bases). The CDR3 covers 13 residues. Trimming shortened V by 3 bases and J by 9 bases, and 13 bases separated the two germline ends. Germline CDR1 and CDR2: KGHSH and LQKENI. CDR3 nucleotides: TGTGCCAGCTCACCCGGTCCACAGGGCACGCAGTATTTT. Protein sequence: CASSPGPQGTQYF.

CDR3 DNA sequence: TGCAGCGTTGCGCGGGGGGCCCCCACAGATACGCAGTATTTT. It codes for CSVARGAPTDTQYF. The V call is TRBV29-1, the J call TRBJ2-3, with 8 nucleotides matching TRBD2. Unmatched junction bases numbered 5, after V lost 4 bases and J lost 2 bases. Germline V lookup: CDR1 SQVTM, CDR2 ANQGSEA. This CDR3 comprises 14 residues.

This clonotype was recorded a few times. The V gene is TRBV15, the J gene TRBJ1-2; 11 bases agree with TRBD1. Germline V gene lookup returns CDR1 LNHNV and CDR2 YYDKDF (reference sequence). This CDR3 is built from 15 residues. Trimming took 0 bases from V and 5 from J; bases not matched to a gene: 2. The CDR3 DNA is TGTGCCACCAGCAGAGAAGGGACAGGGGGTTATGGCTACACCTTC. This translates into CATSREGTGGYGYTF.

This clonotype was detected only a few times. The V and J genes are TRBV28 and TRBJ1-5; D is perhaps TRBD1 (5 bases). Germline V gives CDR1 MDHEN, CDR2 SYDVKM. Trimming stripped 2 bases from V and 5 bases from J, with 10 bases between. There are 14 residues in the CDR3. The CDR3 DNA sequence: TGTGCCAGCAGTTTAGTGGGACCTCATCAGCCCCAGCATTTT. Amino acid sequence: CASSLVGPHQPQHF.

About this clonotype itself: This may be a read error: a much more frequent sequence differs by one nucleotide. This chain connects TRBV18 to TRBJ2-4; no reliable D call. The J call is doubtful: the DNA matches TRBJ2-1 better. CDR3 length: 16 amino acids. CDR1 KGHSH and CDR2 LQKENI come from the germline V gene. The CDR3 protein is CASSPIPGSYGNIQFF. CDR3 sequence (DNA): TGTGCCAGCTCACCTATCCCAGGATCTTATGGGAACATTCAGTTCTTC.

Only a few counts were recorded for this clonotype. V gene TRBV5-6 combines with J gene TRBJ2-2, with 7 bases lining up with TRBD1. Germline CDR1 reads SGHDT; CDR2 reads YYEEEE. Unmatched junction bases numbered 10, after V lost 4 bases and J lost 7 bases. This CDR3 is built from 15 residues. CDR3 in amino acids: CASSPDRVEIGELFF. DNA of the CDR3: TGTGCCAGCAGCCCTGACAGGGTTGAGATCGGGGAGCTGTTTTTT.

The rearrangement uses TRBV5-1 and TRBJ2-1; tentatively, D is TRBD1 (6 bases). The CDR3 is made up of 18 amino acids. V shed 4 bases and J shed 4 bases, with 24 bases lying between them. The V gene's germline CDR1 is SGHRS and CDR2 YFSETQ. The CDR3 loop reads CASSLGQTLRSTYNEQFF. The CDR3 nucleotides are TGCGCCAGCAGCCTAGGACAGACCCTAAGAAGTACTTACAATGAGCAGTTCTTC.

The chain recombines TRBV11-1 with TRBJ2-3, with D perhaps being TRBD1 or TRBD2 (5 bases each). With 5 bases removed from V and 6 bases from J, the gap between germline ends came to 15 bases. Germline V lookup: CDR1 SGHAT, CDR2 FQDESV (reference sequence). This CDR3 comprises 14 residues. CDR3 region: CASSNPGRGDTQYF. The CDR3 DNA reads as TGTGCCAGCAGCAACCCGGGGCGCGGGGATACGCAGTATTTT.

This clonotype was counted only a few times. The V and J genes are TRBV30 and TRBJ2-1; D could derive from TRBD1 or TRBD2 (5 bases each). CDR1 and CDR2 (germline): GTSNPN, SVGIG (reference sequence). The CDR3 contains 13 residues. Trimming took 2 bases from V and 4 from J, leaving 9 bases between them. CDR3 amino acids: CAWSWDGYNEQFF. In DNA form, the CDR3 reads TGTGCCTGGAGTTGGGACGGTTACAATGAGCAGTTCTTC.

This clonotype came up many times. V usage is TRBV24-1 and J usage is TRBJ2-2; D ambiguous. Germline V gene data show CDR1 as KGHDR and CDR2 as SFDVKD. V was cut by 8 bases and J by 6 bases, with 9 bases left in between. The length of the CDR3 is 12 residues. CDR3 amino acids: CATKGSPGELFF. CDR3 DNA: TGTGCCACCAAGGGATCCCCCGGGGAGCTGTTTTTT.

This clonotype has only a few counts. The V and J genes are TRBV19 and TRBJ2-7; D possibly corresponds to TRBD1 (5 bases). V was trimmed by 1 base and J by 0 bases, leaving 13 bases between them. The germline V gene has CDR1 LNHDA and CDR2 SQIVND (reference sequence). This CDR3 region has 16 residues. Written as DNA, the CDR3 is TGTGCCAGTAGTATAGGAGGAACAGGCCTCTCCTACGAGCAGTACTTC. Protein: CASSIGGTGLSYEQYF.

This clonotype was detected ten times or more. The gene calls are TRBV27 and TRBJ2-2; D not certain. Deletions cut 2 bases from V and 4 bases from J, with 11 bases between. The CDR3 is 15 amino acids. The germline CDR1 and CDR2 sequences are MNHEY and SMNVEV (reference sequence). CDR3 nucleotides: TGTGCCAGCAGTTTAGGGCAACTCAGCACCGGGGAGCTGTTTTTT. It yields the protein CASSLGQLSTGELFF.

The chain is built from TRBV28 and TRBJ2-4, with D tentatively TRBD2 (6 bases). This CDR3 has 16 residues. The V gene lost 5 bases and the J gene lost 6 bases, with 20 bases spanning the gap. The germline CDR1 and CDR2 sequences are MDHEN and SYDVKM. In DNA form, the CDR3 reads TGTGCCAGCAGTAATATCGGAGGAGGGTACGGAAACATTCAGTACTTC. Translated, it gives CASSNIGGGYGNIQYF.

This clonotype was recorded a few times. This chain uses TRBV28 with TRBJ1-5, with D unresolved. Per the germline V gene, CDR1 is MDHEN and CDR2 is SYDVKM. CDR3 length: 13 residues. V lost 5 bases and J lost 2, with 7 bases in between. CDR3 residues: CASSETRNQPQHF. The CDR3 bases are TGTGCCAGCAGTGAGACACGCAATCAGCCCCAGCATTTT.

This clonotype was observed a handful of times. The chain has TRBV24-1 and TRBJ2-1; TRBD2 matches 11 bases. Germline CDR1 is KGHDR and CDR2 is SFDVKD. The CDR3 is 21 amino acids. The ends lost 1 base at V and 3 bases at J; junction bases unmatched: 16. DNA of the CDR3: TGTGCCACCAGTGATTTCCCCGACAGTGACCTAGCGGGGGGTATCTACAATGAGCAGTTCTTC. Encoded protein: CATSDFPDSDLAGGIYNEQFF.

This clonotype occurred a few times. The chain links TRBV4-3 to TRBJ2-4; D is undetermined. The CDR3 runs to 14 residues. Germline V gene sequence: CDR1 LGHNA, CDR2 YSLEER. Trimming removed 0 bases at V and 9 bases at J, with 12 bases between. Here the CDR3 reads CASSQDLWVGIQYF. As DNA, the CDR3 is TGCGCCAGCAGCCAAGACCTATGGGTGGGCATTCAGTACTTC.